The present T cell receptor beta chain was sequenced within a study of cytomegalovirus exposure and HLA in healthy donors. Overall study context: Per a later analysis, the roughly 670 first-cohort and 120 validation repertoires shared one platform.

Generated by immunoSEQ multiplex PCR, the TCRdb table keeps only in-frame clones and is missing some. The sample lists 110,000 to 150,000 clones, approximately 90% seen once, with roughly 0.7% in the top ten. As concerns this clone: The antigen is not known.

Germline CDR1 and CDR2: SGHNT and YENEEA. This CDR3 comprises 15 residues. V trimming: 5 bases; J trimming: 8 bases; junction bases outside the gene matches: 8. Notes on the study in general: The tendency of first-cohort TCR clusters to co-occur in the 100 to 150 validation repertoires emerged from a later analysis. Testing in vitro showed a few CMV-associated chains specific for CMV antigens. The study recorded over 150 TCR beta chains that were cytomegalovirus-associated.

The sequenced sample consisted of PBMCs. The rearrangement uses TRBV11-3 and TRBJ1-4, with 10 bases fitting TRBD1. This TCR came from a man aged 18 to 30 in good health and CMV-seronegative. CDR3 in DNA: TGTGCCAGCAGCCCCCGGGACAGGGGAAGCGAAAAACTGTTTTTT. Translation: CASSPRDRGSEKLFF.